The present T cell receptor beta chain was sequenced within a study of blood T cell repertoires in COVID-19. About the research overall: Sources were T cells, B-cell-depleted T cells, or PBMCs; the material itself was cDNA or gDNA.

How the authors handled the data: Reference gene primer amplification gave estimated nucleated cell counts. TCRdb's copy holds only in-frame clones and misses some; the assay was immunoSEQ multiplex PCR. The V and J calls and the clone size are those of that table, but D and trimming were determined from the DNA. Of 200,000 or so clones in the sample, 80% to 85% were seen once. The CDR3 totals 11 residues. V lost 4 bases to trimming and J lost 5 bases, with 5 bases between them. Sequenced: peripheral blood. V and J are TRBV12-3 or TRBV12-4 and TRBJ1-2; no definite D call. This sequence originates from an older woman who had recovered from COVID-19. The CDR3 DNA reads TGTGCCAGCAGTTATCTTTATGGCTACACCTTC. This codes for CASSYLYGYTF.